This TCR beta chain is drawn from a study of OX40 agonist ivuxolimab in advanced cancers. Data came from immunoSEQ multiplex PCR; TCRdb stores just in-frame clones and leaves some out. The sample records 55,000 to 65,000 clones, approximately 81% being singletons. The specimen comprised CD4+ or CD8+ T cells sorted from blood, sampled in a trial of the OX40 agonist ivuxolimab. The receptor was isolated from an adult with an advanced solid tumor such as melanoma, head and neck, liver or kidney cancer.

CDR3 sequence reads: CASSSPRDTKETQYF. CDR3 DNA: TGCGCCAGCAGCTCCCCACGGGACACCAAAGAGACCCAGTACTTC. The chain combines TRBV5-1 with TRBJ2-5; D is possibly TRBD1 (6 bases). CDR1 is SGHRS, CDR2 YFSETQ, per germline. V was pared by 3 bases and J by 3 bases, with 15 bases between. This CDR3 region has 15 residues.